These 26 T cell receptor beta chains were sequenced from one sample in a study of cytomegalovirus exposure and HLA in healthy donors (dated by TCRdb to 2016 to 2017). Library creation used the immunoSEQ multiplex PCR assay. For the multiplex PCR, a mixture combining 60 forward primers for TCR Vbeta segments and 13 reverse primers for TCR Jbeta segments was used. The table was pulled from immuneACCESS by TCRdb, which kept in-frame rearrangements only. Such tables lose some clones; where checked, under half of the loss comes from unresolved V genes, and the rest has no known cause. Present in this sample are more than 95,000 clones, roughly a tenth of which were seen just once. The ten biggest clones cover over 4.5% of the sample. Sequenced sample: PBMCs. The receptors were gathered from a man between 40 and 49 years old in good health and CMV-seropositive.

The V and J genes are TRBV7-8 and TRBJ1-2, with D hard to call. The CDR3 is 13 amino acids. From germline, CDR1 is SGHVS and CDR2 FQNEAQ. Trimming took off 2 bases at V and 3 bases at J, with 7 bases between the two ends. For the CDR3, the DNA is TGTGCCAGCAGCTTAATAGTCGACTATGGCTACACCTTC. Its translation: CASSLIVDYGYTF.

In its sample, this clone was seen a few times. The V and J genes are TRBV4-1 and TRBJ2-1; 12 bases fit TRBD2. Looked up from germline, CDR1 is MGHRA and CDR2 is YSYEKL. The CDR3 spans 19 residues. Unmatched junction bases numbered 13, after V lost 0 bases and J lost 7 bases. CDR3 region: CASSQDPPSGRARGNEQFF. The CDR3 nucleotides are TGCGCCAGCAGCCAAGATCCCCCTAGCGGGAGGGCCCGGGGAAATGAGCAGTTCTTC.

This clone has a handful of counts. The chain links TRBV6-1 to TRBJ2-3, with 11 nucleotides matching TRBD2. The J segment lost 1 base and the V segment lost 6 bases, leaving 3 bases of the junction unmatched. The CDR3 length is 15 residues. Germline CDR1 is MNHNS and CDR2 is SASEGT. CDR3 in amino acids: CASRPGLAGTDTQYF. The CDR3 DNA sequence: TGTGCCAGCAGGCCGGGACTAGCGGGCACAGATACGCAGTATTTT.

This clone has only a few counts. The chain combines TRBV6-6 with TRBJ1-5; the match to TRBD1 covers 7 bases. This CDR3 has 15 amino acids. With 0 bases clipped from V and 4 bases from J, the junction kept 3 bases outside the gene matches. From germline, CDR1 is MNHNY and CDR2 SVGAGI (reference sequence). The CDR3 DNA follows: TGTGCCAGCAGTTACTCGGACAGGATAAATCAGCCCCAGCATTTT. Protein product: CASSYSDRINQPQHF.

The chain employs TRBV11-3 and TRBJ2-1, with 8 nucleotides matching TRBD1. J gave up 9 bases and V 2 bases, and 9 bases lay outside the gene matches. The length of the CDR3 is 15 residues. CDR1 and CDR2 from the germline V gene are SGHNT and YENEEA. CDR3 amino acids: CASSLTGGGWGEQFF. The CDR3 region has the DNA TGTGCCAGCAGCTTAACAGGGGGAGGTTGGGGTGAGCAGTTCTTC.

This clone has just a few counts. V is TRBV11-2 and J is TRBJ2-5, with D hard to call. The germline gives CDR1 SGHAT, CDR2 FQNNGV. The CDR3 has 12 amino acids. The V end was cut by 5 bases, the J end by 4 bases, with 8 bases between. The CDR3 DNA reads TGTGCCAGCAGCCTCTCGAGAGAGACCCAGTACTTC. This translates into CASSLSRETQYF.

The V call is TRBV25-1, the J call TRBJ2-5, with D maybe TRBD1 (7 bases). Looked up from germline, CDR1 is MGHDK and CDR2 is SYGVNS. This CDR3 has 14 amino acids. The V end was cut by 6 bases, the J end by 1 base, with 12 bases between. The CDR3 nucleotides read TGTGCCAGCAGAGGCAGGGGGGTCCAAGAGACCCAGTACTTC. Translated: CASRGRGVQETQYF.

The CDR3 nucleotides are TGTGCCAGCAGCCGAGTTAGGGGGGGGAGGACTGAAGCTTTCTTT. It codes for CASSRVRGGRTEAFF. The rearrangement joins TRBV14 to TRBJ1-1, with a tentative D call TRBD1 (6 bases). This CDR3 is built from 15 residues. V lost 4 bases and J lost 5, with 17 bases in between. Germline assignment: CDR1 SGHDN and CDR2 FVKESK. Combining the CDR3 with reference TRBV14 and TRBJ1-1 gives the whole variable domain EAGVTQFPSHSVIEKGQTVTLRCDPISGHDNLYWYRRVMGKEIKFLLHFVKESKQDESGMPNNRFLAERTGGTYSTLKVQPAELEDSGVYFCASSRVRGGRTEAFFGQGTRLTVV.

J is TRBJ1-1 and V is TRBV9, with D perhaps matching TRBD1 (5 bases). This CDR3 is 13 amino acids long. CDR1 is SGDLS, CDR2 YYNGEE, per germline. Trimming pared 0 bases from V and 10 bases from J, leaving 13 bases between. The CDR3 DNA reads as TGTGCCAGCAGCGTAGACAACAGGTCGGGAGCTTTCTTT. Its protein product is CASSVDNRSGAFF.

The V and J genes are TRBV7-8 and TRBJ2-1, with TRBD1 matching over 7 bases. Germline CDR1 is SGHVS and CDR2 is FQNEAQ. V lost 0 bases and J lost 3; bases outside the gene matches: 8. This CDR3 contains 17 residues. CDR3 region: CASSLAGTVGYYNEQFF. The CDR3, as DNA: TGTGCCAGCAGCTTAGCCGGGACAGTTGGGTACTACAATGAGCAGTTCTTC.

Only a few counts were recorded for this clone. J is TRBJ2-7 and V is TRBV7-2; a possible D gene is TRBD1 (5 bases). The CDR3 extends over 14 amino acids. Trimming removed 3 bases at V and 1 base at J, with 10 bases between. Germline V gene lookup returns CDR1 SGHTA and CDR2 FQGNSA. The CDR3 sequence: CASSLQTESYEQYF. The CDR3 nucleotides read TGTGCCAGCAGCTTGCAGACAGAATCCTACGAGCAGTACTTC. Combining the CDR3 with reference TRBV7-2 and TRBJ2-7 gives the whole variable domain GAGVSQSPSNKVTEKGKDVELRCDPISGHTALYWYRQSLGQGLEFLIYFQGNSAPDKSGLPSDRFSAERTGGSVSTLTIQRTQQEDSAVYLCASSLQTESYEQYFGPGTRLTVT.

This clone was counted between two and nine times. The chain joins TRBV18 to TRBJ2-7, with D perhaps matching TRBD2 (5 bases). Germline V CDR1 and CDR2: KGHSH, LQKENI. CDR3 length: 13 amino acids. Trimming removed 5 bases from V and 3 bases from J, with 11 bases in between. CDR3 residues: CASSFGLHYEQYF. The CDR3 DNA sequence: TGTGCCAGCTCATTCGGACTTCACTACGAGCAGTACTTC.

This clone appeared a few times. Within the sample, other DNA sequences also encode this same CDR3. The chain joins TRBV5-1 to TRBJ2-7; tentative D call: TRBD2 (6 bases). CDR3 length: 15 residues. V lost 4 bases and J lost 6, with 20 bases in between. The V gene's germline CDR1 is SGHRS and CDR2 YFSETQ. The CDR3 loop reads CASSHRDSQPVEQYF. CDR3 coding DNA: TGCGCCAGCAGCCACCGGGACTCACAGCCAGTCGAGCAGTACTTC.

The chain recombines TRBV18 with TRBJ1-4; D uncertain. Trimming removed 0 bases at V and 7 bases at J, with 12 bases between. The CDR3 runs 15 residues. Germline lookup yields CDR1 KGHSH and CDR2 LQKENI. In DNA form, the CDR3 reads TGTGCCAGCTCACCACCCGGGCAAGGAGGTGAAAAACTGTTTTTT. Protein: CASSPPGQGGEKLFF. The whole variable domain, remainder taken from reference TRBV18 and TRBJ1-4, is NAGVMQNPRHLVRRRGQEARLRCSPMKGHSHVYWYRQLPEEGLKFMVYLQKENIIDESGMPKERFSAEFPKEGPSILRIQQVVRGDSAAYFCASSPPGQGGEKLFFGSGTQLSVL.

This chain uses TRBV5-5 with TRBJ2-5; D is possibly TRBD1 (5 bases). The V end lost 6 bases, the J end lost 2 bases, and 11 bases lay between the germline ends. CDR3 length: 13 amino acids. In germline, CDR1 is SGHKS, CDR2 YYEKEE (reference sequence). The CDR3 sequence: CASTLNRQETQYF. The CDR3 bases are TGTGCCAGCACCCTAAACAGGCAAGAGACCCAGTACTTC.

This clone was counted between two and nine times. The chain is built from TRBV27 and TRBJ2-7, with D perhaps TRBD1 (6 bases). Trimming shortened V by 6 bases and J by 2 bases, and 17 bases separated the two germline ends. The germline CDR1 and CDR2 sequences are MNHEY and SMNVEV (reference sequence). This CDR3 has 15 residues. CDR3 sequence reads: CASSLHQGPTYEQYF. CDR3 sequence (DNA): TGTGCCAGCAGCCTACATCAGGGGCCCACCTACGAGCAGTACTTC.

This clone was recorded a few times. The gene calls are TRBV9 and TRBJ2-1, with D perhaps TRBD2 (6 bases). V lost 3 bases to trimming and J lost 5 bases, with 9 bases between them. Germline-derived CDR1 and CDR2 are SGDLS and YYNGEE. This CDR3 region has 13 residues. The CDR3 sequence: CASSGGTNNEQFF. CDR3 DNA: TGTGCCAGCAGCGGCGGGACCAACAATGAGCAGTTCTTC.

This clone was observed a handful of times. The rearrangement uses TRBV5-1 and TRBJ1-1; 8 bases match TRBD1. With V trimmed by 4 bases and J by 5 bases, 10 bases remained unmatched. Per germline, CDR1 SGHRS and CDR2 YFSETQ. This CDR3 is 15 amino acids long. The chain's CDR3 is CASSPAQGAGTEAFF. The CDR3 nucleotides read TGCGCCAGCAGCCCGGCTCAGGGGGCCGGTACTGAAGCTTTCTTT.

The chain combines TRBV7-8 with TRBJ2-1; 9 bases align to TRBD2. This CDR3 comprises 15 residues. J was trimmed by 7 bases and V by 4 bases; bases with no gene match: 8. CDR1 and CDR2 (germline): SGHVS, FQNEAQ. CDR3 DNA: TGTGCCAGCAGCTCTTTAGCGGGAGCTGGGAATGAGCAGTTCTTC. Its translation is CASSSLAGAGNEQFF.

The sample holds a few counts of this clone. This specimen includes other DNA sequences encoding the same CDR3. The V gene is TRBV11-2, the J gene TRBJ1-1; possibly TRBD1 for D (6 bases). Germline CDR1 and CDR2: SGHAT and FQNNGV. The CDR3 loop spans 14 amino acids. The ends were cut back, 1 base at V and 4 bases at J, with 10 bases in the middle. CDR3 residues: CASSLGQGSTEAFF. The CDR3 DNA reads TGTGCCAGCAGCTTAGGGCAGGGGAGCACTGAAGCTTTCTTT.

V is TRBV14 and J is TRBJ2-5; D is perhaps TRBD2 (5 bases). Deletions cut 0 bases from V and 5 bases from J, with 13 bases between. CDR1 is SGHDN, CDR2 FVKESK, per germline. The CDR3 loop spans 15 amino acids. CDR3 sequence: CASSQEDPRGETQYF. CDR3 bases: TGTGCCAGCAGCCAAGAGGACCCCCGCGGGGAGACCCAGTACTTC.

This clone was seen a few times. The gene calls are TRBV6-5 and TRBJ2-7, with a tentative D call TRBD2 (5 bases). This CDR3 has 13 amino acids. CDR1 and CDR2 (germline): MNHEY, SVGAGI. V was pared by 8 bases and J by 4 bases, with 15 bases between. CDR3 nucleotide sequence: TGTGCCAGCCGGGAAAGCGGACCTTACGAGCAGTACTTC. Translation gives CASRESGPYEQYF.

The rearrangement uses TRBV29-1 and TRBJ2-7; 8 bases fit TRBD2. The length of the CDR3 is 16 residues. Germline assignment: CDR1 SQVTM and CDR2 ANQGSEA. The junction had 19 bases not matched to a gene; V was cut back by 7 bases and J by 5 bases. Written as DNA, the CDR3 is TGCAGCGCCAACCCACGGGCCGTCCGGGAGGGCGACGAGCAGTACTTC. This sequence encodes CSANPRAVREGDEQYF.

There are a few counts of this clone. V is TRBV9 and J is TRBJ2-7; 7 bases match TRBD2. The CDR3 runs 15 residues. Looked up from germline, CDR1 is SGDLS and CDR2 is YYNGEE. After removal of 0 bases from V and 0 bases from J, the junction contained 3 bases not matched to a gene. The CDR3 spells CASSVGLATSYEQYF. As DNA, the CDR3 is TGTGCCAGCAGCGTAGGACTAGCAACCTCCTACGAGCAGTACTTC. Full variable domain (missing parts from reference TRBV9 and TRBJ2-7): DSGVTQTPKHLITATGQRVTLRCSPRSGDLSVYWYQQSLDQGLQFLIQYYNGEERAKGNILERFSAQQFPDLHSELNLSSLELGDSALYFCASSVGLATSYEQYFGPGTRLTVT.

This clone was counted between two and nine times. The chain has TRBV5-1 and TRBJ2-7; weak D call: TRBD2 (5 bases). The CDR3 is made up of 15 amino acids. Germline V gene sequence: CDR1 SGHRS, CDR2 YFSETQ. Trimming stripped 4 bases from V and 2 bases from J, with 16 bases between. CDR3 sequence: CASSLRGSGTYEQYF. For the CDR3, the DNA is TGCGCCAGCAGCCTAAGAGGTTCGGGAACCTACGAGCAGTACTTC.

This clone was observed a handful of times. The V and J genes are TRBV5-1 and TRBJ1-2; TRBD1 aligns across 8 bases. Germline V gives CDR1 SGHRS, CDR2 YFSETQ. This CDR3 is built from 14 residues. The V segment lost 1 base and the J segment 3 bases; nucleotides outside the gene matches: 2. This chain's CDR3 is CASSLTGQDYGYTF. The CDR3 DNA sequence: TGCGCCAGCAGCTTGACGGGACAGGACTATGGCTACACCTTC.